The rows below give T cell receptor beta chains drawn from one sample of a study of early T cells in non-severe SARS-CoV-2 infection. TCRdb reanalysed the 5' RACE reads using MiXCR and keeps one entry per CDR3 protein. The repertoire has nearly 95,000 distinct CDR3 sequences, about 15% of them found once; the top ten carry 5% to 5.5%. The sequences come from whole blood, collected at baseline. These receptors originate from an adult who was a healthcare worker with PCR-confirmed SARS-CoV-2 infection or an uninfected control (not recorded which). The CDR3 runs from the conserved cysteine through the conserved F or W. The order of the fields is V gene, clone size, D gene, J gene, CDR3 DNA, CDR3 protein. The D gene is left open where the match is weak. Expanded clones are given a class, and other clones once, few, many or no size at all.

>TRBV6-5|.|.|TRBJ1-3
TGTGCCAGCAGTTATGGGCACAGGAGTTTAAACACCATATATTTT
CASSYGHRSLNTIYF
>TRBV7-2|few|TRBD1|TRBJ1-2
TGTGCCAGCAGCTTAGGGCAGGGGGGGAGCGCTGGCTACACCTTC
CASSLGQGGSAGYTF
>TRBV19|many|TRBD1|TRBJ1-1
TGTGCCAGTAGTAGGACAGGGAACACTGAAGCTTTCTTT
CASSRTGNTEAFF
>TRBV20-1|many|.|TRBJ1-1
TGCAGTGCTAGAGGGATGAACACTGAAGCTTTCTTT
CSARGMNTEAFF
>TRBV11-2|few|.|TRBJ2-7
TGTGCCAGCAGCACCAACAGGGGCAGGGGGGCGTACGAGCAGTACTTC
CASSTNRGRGAYEQYF
>TRBV30|.|.|TRBJ1-1
TGTGCCTGGAGTTCTGTGAACACTGAAGCTTTCTTT
CAWSSVNTEAFF
>TRBV28|few|.|TRBJ2-7
TGTGCCAGCAGTGAGACCTCCTACGAGCAGTACTTC
CASSETSYEQYF
>TRBV11-2|.|.|TRBJ1-1
TGTGCCAGCAGCTTTCCCACAGCGTATGTGAGGACTGAAGCTTTCTTT
CASSFPTAYVRTEAFF
>TRBV4-1|.|.|TRBJ2-4
TGCGCCAGCAGCCAAGATGGAGGCGGAACCTCGCAGTACTTC
CASSQDGGGTSQYF
>TRBV11-2|few|.|TRBJ2-7
TGTGCCAGCAGCTTAGTACCCAACTCCTACGAGCAGTACTTC
CASSLVPNSYEQYF
>TRBV5-1|few|TRBD2|TRBJ2-1
TGCGCCAGCAGCTTGGGGGACTACTACAATGAGCAGTTCTTC
CASSLGDYYNEQFF
>TRBV27|.|TRBD1|TRBJ1-5
TGTGCCAGCAGTTTGGACAGGGCCGGGCAGCCCCAGCATTTT
CASSLDRAGQPQHF
>TRBV5-8|.|.|TRBJ2-1
TGTGCCAGCAGCTATCCGGACAGATTTAATGAGCAGTTCTTC
CASSYPDRFNEQFF
>TRBV20-1|few|TRBD2|TRBJ2-1
TGCAGTGCTCGTCCTAGCGGGAGTTCGGATGAGCAGTTCTTC
CSARPSGSSDEQFF
>TRBV10-2|.|.|TRBJ1-6
TGCGCCAGCAGCAGGCCAGGGGATTCACCCCTCCACTTT
CASSRPGDSPLHF
>TRBV7-6|many|TRBD2|TRBJ2-1
TGTGCCAGCAAACTAGCGGGAGGGCCTTACAATGAGCAGTTCTTC
CASKLAGGPYNEQFF
>TRBV6-2/TRBV6-3|few|TRBD1|TRBJ2-7
TGTGCCAGCAGTTACCGACAGGGAACCTACGAGCAGTACTTC
CASSYRQGTYEQYF
>TRBV7-8|few|.|TRBJ1-1
TGTGCCTGCTATTCAGGGGCTAGCACTGAAGCTTTCTTT
CACYSGASTEAFF
>TRBV5-1|.|.|TRBJ2-5
TGCGCCAGCTGGGCAGGGTATCACCAAGAGACCCAGTACTTC
CASWAGYHQETQYF
>TRBV20-1|.|TRBD2|TRBJ2-3
TGCAGTGCCGGCCCGACTAGCGGGAGGGTGGGCACAGATACGCAGTATTTT
CSAGPTSGRVGTDTQYF
>TRBV27|few|.|TRBJ1-5
TGTGCCAGCAGTTTATCGACAGGTAGCAATCAGCCCCAGCATTTT
CASSLSTGSNQPQHF
>TRBV7-9|.|.|TRBJ2-3
TGTGCCAGCAGCCAGGAGGATACGCAGTATTTT
CASSQEDTQYF
>TRBV4-1|.|.|TRBJ2-3
TGCGCCAGCAGCCCTAGTGGAGGGCGGCTAGATACGCAGTATTTT
CASSPSGGRLDTQYF
>TRBV7-9|few|.|TRBJ2-7
TGTGCCAGCAGCTTAGGGCAGACCAGGGGAAAGTACTTC
CASSLGQTRGKYF
>TRBV6-5|.|.|TRBJ2-7
TGTGCCAGCAGGAGAACCGGGACGGTAAGCTACGAGCAGTACTTC
CASRRTGTVSYEQYF
>TRBV11-2|few|.|TRBJ1-1
TGTGCCAGCAGCCCCGGGACATATCCTCTTTCGAACACTGAAGCTTTCTTT
CASSPGTYPLSNTEAFF
>TRBV4-3|many|.|TRBJ2-3
TGCGCCAGCAGCCAAGGACGCCCACCCGTCCGGATAGATACGCAGTATTTT
CASSQGRPPVRIDTQYF
>TRBV7-9|few|.|TRBJ1-6
TGTGCCAGCAGCTTGGGGCTCTCACCCCTCCACTTT
CASSLGLSPLHF
>TRBV3-1|.|.|TRBJ2-1
TGTGCCAGCAGCCAAGGGGCGGGCCCAAGCGGTGAGCAGTTCTTC
CASSQGAGPSGEQFF
>TRBV6-2/TRBV6-3|.|.|TRBJ1-2
TGTGCCAGCAGTTACTCAGCCCCCTATGGCTACACCTTC
CASSYSAPYGYTF
>TRBV7-2|many|.|TRBJ2-7
TGTGCCAGCAGCTTAGACCCCGGGACCTACGAGCAGTACTTC
CASSLDPGTYEQYF
>TRBV30|few|TRBD2|TRBJ2-7
TGTGCCTGGAGTGTCGCTAGCGGTACCTACGAGCAGTACTTC
CAWSVASGTYEQYF
>TRBV6-5|.|.|TRBJ1-1
TGTGCCAGCAGTTACCAGGACAGTTCTACTGAAGCTTTCTTT
CASSYQDSSTEAFF
>TRBV5-6|.|.|TRBJ2-2
TGTGCCAGCAGCTTGGGACGCAGGAACACCGGGGAGCTGTTTTTT
CASSLGRRNTGELFF
>TRBV18|few|.|TRBJ2-4
TGTGCCAGCTCACGGGAGAGGGTAGCCAAAAACATTCAGTACTTC
CASSRERVAKNIQYF
>TRBV28|.|TRBD1|TRBJ2-7
TGTGCCACCCGGGGACAGGGAACCTACGAGCAGTACTTC
CATRGQGTYEQYF
>TRBV23-1|.|.|TRBJ2-7
TGCGCCAGCAGTCACGGGGACTCCCTTTTCTACGAGCAGTACTTC
CASSHGDSLFYEQYF
>TRBV20-1|few|.|TRBJ2-7
TGCAGTGCTCCGTCCTCTAGCGAGCAGTACTTC
CSAPSSSEQYF
>TRBV7-6|many|.|TRBJ1-1
TGTGCCAGCAGCTTATCAGTAATGAACACTGAAGCTTTCTTT
CASSLSVMNTEAFF
>TRBV4-1|few|TRBD1|TRBJ1-3
TGCGCCAGCAGCCAGGGACAGCTCTCTGGAAACACCATATATTTT
CASSQGQLSGNTIYF
>TRBV6-5|few|.|TRBJ2-5
TGTGCCAGCACCCCCCGCAGGCGAGAGACCCAGTACTTC
CASTPRRRETQYF
>TRBV6-7|.|.|TRBJ2-2
TGTGCCAGCAGTTACACCGACCCACGTAAGGACACCGGGGAGCTGTTTTTT
CASSYTDPRKDTGELFF
>TRBV28|.|TRBD1|TRBJ1-2
TGTGCCAGCAGCCGGGGACAGGGTGGGGACTATGGCTACACCTTC
CASSRGQGGDYGYTF
>TRBV12-2|few|.|TRBJ2-7
TGTGCAAGTCGCTCGAGGACTAGCAGGGTCTACGAGCAGTACTTC
CASRSRTSRVYEQYF
>TRBV12-3/TRBV12-4|.|.|TRBJ1-1
TGTGCCAGCAGGGCCTACAGGGACACTGAAGCTTTCTTT
CASRAYRDTEAFF
>TRBV28|large|.|TRBJ2-3
TGTGCCAGCAGTCAGACTAGAGATACGCAGTATTTT
CASSQTRDTQYF
>TRBV5-6|many|.|TRBJ1-2
TGTGCCAGCAGCTTGAGGCAGGGTGATGGCTACACCTTC
CASSLRQGDGYTF